The clone carrying this T cell receptor (beta chain) has a count of ten or more. Its target is unknown. The sample is drawn from a study of T cells after yellow fever vaccination. One entry per CDR3 protein, called by TCRdb with MiXCR from the 5' RACE reads. This sample has 250,000 to 300,000 distinct CDR3 sequences; around 4.9% occur once, and the top ten carry roughly 3.5%. Study conclusions and caveats: Some clonotypes, a small share, were shared between CD4 and CD8 compartments. Contaminating bulk clonotypes could be abundant in FACS-sorted repertoires.

The TCR was taken from a man between 18 and 29 years old who received the YFV17D yellow fever vaccine. The material sequenced was CD4+ T cells sorted from PBMCs, taken on the day of the yellow fever booster vaccination.

The chain's CDR3 is CASISGTANTGELFF. CDR3 bases: TGTGCCAGCATCTCCGGGACAGCGAACACCGGGGAGCTGTTTTTT. This chain uses TRBV28 with TRBJ2-2; 7 bases match TRBD1. Per the germline V gene, CDR1 is MDHEN and CDR2 is SYDVKM. This CDR3 spans 15 amino acids. V lost 7 bases to trimming and J lost 0 bases; unmatched junction nucleotides: 5.